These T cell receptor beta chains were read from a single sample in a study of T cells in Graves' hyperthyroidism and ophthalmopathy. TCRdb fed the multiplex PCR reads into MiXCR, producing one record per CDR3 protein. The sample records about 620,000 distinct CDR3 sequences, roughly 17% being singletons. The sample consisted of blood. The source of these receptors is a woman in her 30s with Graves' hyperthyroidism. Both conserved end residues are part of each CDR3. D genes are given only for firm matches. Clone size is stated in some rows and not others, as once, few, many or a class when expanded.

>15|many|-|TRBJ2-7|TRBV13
TGTGCCAGCAGCTTAGGTAGCGGCAAGCCCTACGAGCAGTACTTC
CASSLGSGKPYEQYF
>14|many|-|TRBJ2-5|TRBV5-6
TGTGCCAGCAGCTCTAGGGGAGCGGGAGAGACCCAGTACTTC
CASSSRGAGETQYF
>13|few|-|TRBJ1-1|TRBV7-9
TGTGCCAGCAGCTCAGGGGTTCGCTCTGAAGCTTTCTTT
CASSSGVRSEAFF
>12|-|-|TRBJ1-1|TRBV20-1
TGCAGTGCTAGAAGCAGGGACACTGAAGCTTTCTTT
CSARSRDTEAFF
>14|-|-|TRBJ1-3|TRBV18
TGTGCCAGCTCACCGTCAGACTCTGGAAACACCATATATTTT
CASSPSDSGNTIYF
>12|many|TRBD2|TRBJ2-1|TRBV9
TGTGCCAGCAGCGCCCGGGAGGGTGAGCAGTTCTTC
CASSAREGEQFF
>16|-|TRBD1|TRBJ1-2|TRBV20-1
TGCAGTGCTATGAGACAGGGGACGCTACCCTTCTATGGCTACACCTTC
CSAMRQGTLPFYGYTF
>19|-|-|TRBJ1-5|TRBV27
TGTGCCAGCAGTTTATCCACAGGGCCCGAAGATTATAGCAATCAGCCCCAGCATTTT
CASSLSTGPEDYSNQPQHF
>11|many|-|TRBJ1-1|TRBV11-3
TGTGCCAGCAGCTTAGAGGGAACAGCTTTCTTT
CASSLEGTAFF
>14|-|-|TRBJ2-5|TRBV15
TGTGCCACCAGCGCCCGGACGCCGGGGGAGACCCAGTACTTC
CATSARTPGETQYF
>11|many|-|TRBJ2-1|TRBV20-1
TGCAGTGCTAGGTCGAACAATGAGCAGTTCTTC
CSARSNNEQFF
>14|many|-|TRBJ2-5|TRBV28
TGTGCCAGCAGCTCCTATCGGGAGAAGGAGACCCAGTACTTC
CASSSYREKETQYF
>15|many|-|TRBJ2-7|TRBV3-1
TGTGCCAGCAGCCAAGATCCTGGGTTTGTATACGAGCAGTACTTC
CASSQDPGFVYEQYF
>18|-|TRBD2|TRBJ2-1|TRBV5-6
TGTGCCAGCAGCCTAAGCTTTAGGGGTATAGCGGGATACAATGAGCAGTTCTTC
CASSLSFRGIAGYNEQFF
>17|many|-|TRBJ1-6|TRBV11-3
TGTGCCAGCAGCTTAGATCCAGGTTGGCAGTATAATTCACCCCTCCACTTT
CASSLDPGWQYNSPLHF
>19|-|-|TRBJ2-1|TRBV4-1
TGCGCCAGCAGCCAAGATTATTTAGCCCGACAGGTCTCCTACAATGAGCAGTTCTTC
CASSQDYLARQVSYNEQFF
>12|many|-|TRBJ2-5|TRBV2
TGTGCCAGCAGGGAAGACCAAGAGACCCAGTACTTC
CASREDQETQYF
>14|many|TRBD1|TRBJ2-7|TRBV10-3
TGTGCCACTCAAGGTTGGACAGGGGACTACGAGCAGTACTTC
CATQGWTGDYEQYF
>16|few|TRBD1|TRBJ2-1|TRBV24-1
TGTGCCACCAGTGACCCCGGACAGGGTTCCTACAATGAGCAGTTCTTC
CATSDPGQGSYNEQFF
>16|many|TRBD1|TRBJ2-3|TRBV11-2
TGTGCCAGCAGCTCCTGGGGGACAGGTTACACAGATACGCAGTATTTT
CASSSWGTGYTDTQYF
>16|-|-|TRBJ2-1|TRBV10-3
TGTGCCATCAGTGAGTACGGGGCGAGCTCCTACAATGAGCAGTTCTTC
CAISEYGASSYNEQFF
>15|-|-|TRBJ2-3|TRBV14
TGTGCCAGCAGCCAAGGGAACGGGGTCTTCGATACGCAGTATTTT
CASSQGNGVFDTQYF
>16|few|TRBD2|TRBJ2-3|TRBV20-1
TGCAGTGCTAGAGTGGGCCGACTAGCGGGCAGAGATACGCAGTATTTT
CSARVGRLAGRDTQYF
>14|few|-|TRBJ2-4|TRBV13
TGTGCCAGCAGCTTAATGGGAGTAGAAAACATTCAGTACTTC
CASSLMGVENIQYF
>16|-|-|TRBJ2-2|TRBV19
TGTGCCAGTAGTATGGCGGGACAACCGATCACCGGGGAGCTGTTTTTT
CASSMAGQPITGELFF